Below, 27 T cell receptor beta chains from the same sample are listed, as sequenced in a study of CXCR3-negative and CXCR3-positive naive CD8 T cells. UMI-labeled 5' RACE TRB cDNA libraries were prepared from the cells. TCRdb derives one entry per CDR3 protein from the 5' RACE reads, leaving out DNA. Its table records tens of thousands of distinct CDR3 sequences. Sequencing was performed on naive CXCR3- CD8+ T cells from blood. Subset reported: CD45RO-CCR7+CD27+CD95- naive CD8+ T cells lacking CXCR3 (TNR3-). These receptors all come from a human donor in good health. Some clones in this sample may be carry-over from other donors' samples.

The chain uses TRBV4-3 and TRBJ2-3. The CDR3 spans 15 residues. Germline CDR1 reads LGHNA; CDR2 reads YSLEER. CDR3 amino acids: CASSQDKFRTDTQYF.

The chain has TRBV7-9 and TRBJ2-7. The CDR3 runs 12 residues. Per germline, CDR1 SEHNR and CDR2 FQNEAQ (reference sequence). CDR3 amino acids: CASSSRGYEQYF.

Here the CDR3 reads CASSLGTYSNQPQHF. The rearrangement links TRBV28 to TRBJ1-5; TCRdb reports TRBD1, a call that lacks DNA to check it against. This CDR3 is 15 amino acids long. Germline assignment: CDR1 MDHEN and CDR2 SYDVKM.

This rearrangement joins TRBV28 to TRBJ2-3; as DNA is missing, the TRBD1 call by TCRdb cannot be tested. The CDR3 covers 15 residues. Per germline, CDR1 MDHEN and CDR2 SYDVKM. The CDR3 loop reads CASSLRGLRGDTQYF.

This chain joins TRBV5-1 and TRBJ2-1; TCRdb's D gene call, TRBD1, goes unchecked for lack of DNA. The germline V gene has CDR1 SGHRS and CDR2 YFSETQ. CDR3 length equals 15 residues. The CDR3 region is CASATGVQGLDEQFF.

The V gene is TRBV7-9, the J gene TRBJ2-1; TCRdb reports TRBD1, a call that lacks DNA to check it against. The CDR3 runs 16 residues. Looked up from germline, CDR1 is SEHNR and CDR2 is FQNEAQ (reference sequence). Here the CDR3 reads CASSPPWTGEGGEQFF.

The chain employs TRBV2 and TRBJ2-3; the TCRdb D gene call, TRBD2, has no DNA to confirm it. Germline V gene lookup returns CDR1 SNHLY and CDR2 FYNNEI. The CDR3 covers 17 residues. The CDR3 loop is CASSEVVAGGPEDTQYF.

This chain connects TRBV7-8 to TRBJ2-7; absent DNA, TCRdb's TRBD1 call cannot be checked. Germline V gene data show CDR1 as SGHVS and CDR2 as FQNEAQ. This CDR3 region has 14 residues. The CDR3 is CASSQGQPSYEQYF.

The V call is TRBV28, the J call TRBJ2-1; absent DNA, TCRdb's TRBD1 call cannot be checked. Germline CDR1 is MDHEN and CDR2 is SYDVKM. This CDR3 contains 17 residues. The CDR3: CASSSPYRDRGPNEQFF.

This chain links TRBV29-1 with TRBJ2-5; TCRdb outputs TRBD2, but without DNA this stays unchecked. Germline V gives CDR1 SQVTM, CDR2 ANQGSEA. This CDR3 region has 19 residues. The CDR3 is CSVEDPTTDSGPDAETQYF.

V gene TRBV6-2 or TRBV6-3 combines with J gene TRBJ2-1; TCRdb returns TRBD2, unconfirmable since there is no DNA. The CDR3 is 17 residues long. CDR1 is MNHEY, CDR2 SVGEGT, per germline. The CDR3: CASSYPTTSGGPNEQFF.

CDR3 sequence: CATSRNQLMQGASYEQYF. The chain carries TRBV15 and TRBJ2-7; TCRdb names TRBD1, which stays unverified in the absence of DNA. The CDR3 is made up of 18 amino acids. Per the germline V gene, CDR1 is LNHNV and CDR2 is YYDKDF (reference sequence). Based on the CDR3 plus reference TRBV15 and TRBJ2-7, the full variable domain is DAMVIQNPRYQVTQFGKPVTLSCSQTLNHNVMYWYQQKSSQAPKLLFHYYDKDFNNEADTPDNFQSRRPNTSFCFLDIRSPGLGDTAMYLCATSRNQLMQGASYEQYFGPGTRLTVT.

The chain joins TRBV14 to TRBJ2-1; TCRdb gives TRBD2 as the D gene, but with no DNA this cannot be confirmed. CDR3 length equals 15 residues. Germline V gene data show CDR1 as SGHDN and CDR2 as FVKESK. CDR3 protein: CASSKTGPSYNEQFF.

CDR3 loop: CASSLRQGSYNEQFF. The V gene is TRBV7-8, the J gene TRBJ2-1; TCRdb indicates TRBD1, and absent DNA this call remains unverified. Per germline, CDR1 SGHVS and CDR2 FQNEAQ. CDR3 length: 15 residues.

V and J are TRBV9 and TRBJ2-7; there is no DNA to check the TCRdb D call of TRBD1. The CDR3 spans 16 residues. In germline, CDR1 is SGDLS, CDR2 YYNGEE. The CDR3 sequence is CTSSPSSGAGTLEQYF.

V is TRBV29-1 and J is TRBJ2-1; the D call from TCRdb, TRBD1, cannot be confirmed without DNA. This CDR3 is built from 12 residues. The germline gives CDR1 SQVTM, CDR2 ANQGSEA. CDR3 sequence: CSGTGSTDEQFF.

This CDR3 reads CASSSEIDTQYF. The chain employs TRBV11-3 and TRBJ2-3. Germline CDR1 SGHNT, CDR2 YENEEA. The CDR3 loop spans 12 amino acids. Together with reference TRBV11-3 and TRBJ2-3, the CDR3 gives the full variable domain: EAGVVQSPRYKIIEKKQPVAFWCNPISGHNTLYWYLQNLGQGPELLIRYENEEAVDDSQLPKDRFSAERLKGVDSTLKIQPAELGDSAVYLCASSSEIDTQYFGPGTRLTVL.

The chain's CDR3 is CASSYSSGGEQFF. The rearrangement joins TRBV6-5 to TRBJ2-1; TCRdb outputs TRBD1, but without DNA this stays unchecked. The CDR3 is 13 residues long. Germline V lookup: CDR1 MNHEY, CDR2 SVGAGI.

The chain has TRBV7-3 and TRBJ2-1; TCRdb reports TRBD2, a call that lacks DNA to check it against. CDR1 is SGHTA, CDR2 FQGTGA, per germline. The CDR3 has 18 amino acids. The CDR3 reads CASSFPPSSEQSYNEQFF.

The CDR3 sequence: CASSFGGSSADTQYF. The chain is built from TRBV28 and TRBJ2-3; there is no DNA to check the TCRdb D call of TRBD2. Germline V lookup: CDR1 MDHEN, CDR2 SYDVKM. The CDR3 extends over 15 amino acids.

The chain recombines TRBV29-1 with TRBJ2-7; the TCRdb call, TRBD1, lacks DNA for checking. The CDR3 extends over 14 amino acids. Germline loops: CDR1 SQVTM, CDR2 ANQGSEA. CDR3: CSVETGQGAGEQYF.

V usage is TRBV6-5 and J usage is TRBJ2-5; TCRdb lists TRBD1, though no DNA is available to test this call. From germline, CDR1 is MNHEY and CDR2 SVGAGI. The CDR3 covers 13 residues. The CDR3 sequence is CASSGTGEETQYF.

The rearrangement links TRBV6-5 to TRBJ2-6; the D gene TCRdb calls, TRBD1, cannot be checked with no DNA. This CDR3 is built from 15 residues. Germline lookup yields CDR1 MNHEY and CDR2 SVGAGI. CDR3 amino acids: CASREDRAGANVLTF.

The chain is built from TRBV29-1 and TRBJ2-3; TCRdb's assignment of TRBD1 cannot be checked, as there is no DNA. The germline gives CDR1 SQVTM, CDR2 ANQGSEA. The CDR3 is 15 amino acids. The CDR3 reads CSVAGGDRSTDTQYF.

V usage is TRBV7-2 and J usage is TRBJ1-1; TCRdb picks TRBD1, but there is no DNA to check that call. Per germline, CDR1 SGHTA and CDR2 FQGNSA. This CDR3 has 15 amino acids. The CDR3 sequence: CASSSLGTDYTEAFF.

The V call is TRBV9, the J call TRBJ2-2; with no DNA, the TCRdb D assignment of TRBD2 cannot be verified. The germline V gene has CDR1 SGDLS and CDR2 YYNGEE. CDR3 length: 19 amino acids. The CDR3 spells CASSLTGLAGAPNTGELFF. The whole variable domain, filled in from reference TRBV9 and TRBJ2-2, reads DSGVTQTPKHLITATGQRVTLRCSPRSGDLSVYWYQQSLDQGLQFLIQYYNGEERAKGNILERFSAQQFPDLHSELNLSSLELGDSALYFCASSLTGLAGAPNTGELFFGEGSRLTVL.

The chain carries TRBV5-1 and TRBJ1-6; TCRdb selects TRBD1, and the lack of DNA leaves this call unchecked. This CDR3 is built from 18 residues. Germline CDR1 SGHRS, CDR2 YFSETQ. This CDR3 is CASSLDGSGVSYNSPLHF.